The rows below give T cell receptor beta chains drawn from one sample of a study of cytomegalovirus exposure and HLA in healthy donors. Only in-frame clones appear in the TCRdb table, and some are missing; sequencing was by immunoSEQ multiplex PCR. Of some 150,000 clones detected, roughly 80% appear once; the ten largest clones hold approximately 6.3%. Sequenced input: PBMCs. All receptors come from a man aged 35 to 55 in good health and CMV-seropositive. Each CDR3 is given without its conserved first and last residue. D genes are given only for firm matches.

TRBV6-6 | NA | ASRASSGGTEAF
TRBV14 | TRBD2 | ASSQLGREAQGEQY
TRBV28 | TRBD1 | ASSILQGPRSGGT
TRBV19 | TRBD1 | ASSPVPRQGIGTEAF
TRBV7-2 | TRBD1 | ASSVIGTGGEQY
TRBV2 | NA | ASSGGSFDYEQY
TRBV6-6 | NA | ASSYGTSSGNTIY
TRBV5-1 | NA | ASSLAGDSYEQY
TRBV30 | TRBD2 | AWSWGLAGRGETQY
TRBV5-1 | NA | ASSLEGRDEKLF
TRBV28 | TRBD1 | ASSQRQGRSEKLF
TRBV9 | TRBD1 | ASNPGQAFSGNTIY
TRBV5-1 | NA | ASSLDGGGNSPLH
TRBV19 | NA | ATTTRVLAGNTIY
TRBV7-9 | TRBD2 | ASSYIAGTNNEQF
TRBV7-2 | TRBD2 | ASSSPGLAVTGELF
TRBV10-2 | TRBD1 | ASSDGGTGGYQPQH
TRBV2 | NA | ASNFDRTSYEQY
TRBV28 | NA | ASSSPAGIISGANVLT
TRBV7-8 | NA | ASSLVHRSPYNEQF
TRBV5-6 | NA | ASSLYPNTGELF
TRBV2 | NA | ASKGRGKYEQY
TRBV11-2 | NA | ASSPRLSNSGNTIY
TRBV19 | TRBD2 | ASRAGTSSSYEQY